This entry features one T cell receptor (beta chain) sequence. The table lists this clone with a count of one. It lacks a known antigen. Germline and junction disagree at one end, which may indicate a read error. Additional DNA sequences in this sample encode the identical CDR3. This record comes from a study of resident and recirculating memory T cells in vitiligo (dated by TCRdb to 2017 to 2018). Study-wide context: The study took epidermis from shave biopsies of two lesional and two nonlesional sites, plus PBMCs, from each of 3 stable vitiligo patients for TCR beta sequencing. Human TCR beta sequencing was used to test whether specific clones in lesional vitiligo skin differed from clones in nonlesional skin and blood. Without any cell sorting, samples were homogenized immediately before genomic DNA was extracted using the Qiagen DNeasy Blood & Tissue Kit.

Its CDR3 holds 15 amino acids, cysteine through phenylalanine. The CDR3 DNA has 45 bases and is translated from base 1. Per the germline V gene, LGHNA is the CDR1 and YSLEER is the CDR2. The paper's findings and limits, for the study overall: Overlap and correlation analysis found no significant repertoire overlap between any two biopsies, even biopsies from the same patient, apart from each lesion compared with itself. TCR sequences were not found to be conserved across biopsy sites or patients, suggesting that different lesions are infiltrated by different T cell clones, a pattern described as private specificity. No unique dominant TCR clone was detected, and variation in clonality was observed among vitiligo lesions. Working out how much the T cell clones identified in the vitiligo lesions and the human Trm versus Tcm pools each contribute will require future mechanistic studies.

Vitiligo counted as stable when lesions had not changed during the previous 6 months. For classification as stable, the absence of confetti depigmentation, a clinical sign of active vitiligo, was additionally required. Patients who had been treated within the previous three months were excluded. PBMCs were isolated from heparinized blood by Ficoll density gradient centrifugation and then flash-frozen. TCR beta chains were amplified from genomic DNA using the immunoSEQ hsTCRB kit. The immunoSEQ service sequenced the TCR beta libraries on an Illumina MiSeq instrument. The authors' pipeline ran thus. Repertoire data were analyzed using the immunoSEQ Analyzer. TCRdb holds this immuneACCESS table with in-frame rearrangements only. Some clones are missing; in checked studies, unresolved V genes explain under half, and the rest has no known cause. For V, J and clone size, that table is used; D and trimming come from the DNA. A total of more than 70,000 clones appear in this sample, roughly 94% of them only once. About 4.8% of the sample is held by the ten biggest clonotypes.

This TCR came from a male donor with vitiligo. The sample consisted of blood. Rearrangement joined TRBV4-3 to TRBJ1-1; the D gene is perhaps TRBD1, on 5 matching bases. The CDR3 here reads CASSPRQGTNTEAFF. The DNA sequence is given as TGCGCTAGCAGCCCCCGTCAAGGGACTAACACTGAAGCTTTCTTT.